The sequence of this T cell receptor beta chain was determined in a study of CD8 T cells in ankylosing spondylitis. The study, taken as a whole, reports: Apparently characteristic of ankylosing spondylitis blood was a TCR beta motif (about 8 highly homologous variants).

As the method for making TCR beta libraries, quantitative 5'-RACE with molecular barcodes was used. TCRdb analysed the 5' RACE reads with MiXCR anew, one entry per CDR3 protein. The sample carries some 700,000 distinct CDR3 sequences, around 19% recorded once. This clonotype has just a few counts. The antigen is undetermined. Trimming stripped 3 bases from V and 2 bases from J, with 9 bases between. The CDR3 is 14 residues long. Specimen: blood, either unsorted or a sorted T cell fraction (not recorded which). This clonotype was obtained from a male donor with ankylosing spondylitis. J is TRBJ2-3 and V is TRBV12-3 or TRBV12-4, with D perhaps assigned TRBD1 or TRBD2 (5 bases each). The CDR3 sequence: CASSFVGTTDTQYF. The CDR3 DNA reads TGTGCCAGCAGTTTCGTAGGGACCACAGATACGCAGTATTTT.